A selection of T cell receptor beta chains follows, all from one sample in a study of CD8 T cells in ankylosing spondylitis. TCRdb used MiXCR to reprocess the 5' RACE reads, holding one entry per CDR3 protein. The sample includes around 230,000 distinct CDR3 sequences, roughly 8% of them seen just once. The source material was blood, either unsorted or a sorted T cell fraction (not recorded which). These TCRs come from a female donor with ankylosing spondylitis or in good health (not recorded which). The CDR3 runs from the conserved cysteine through the conserved F or W. D genes are given only for firm matches. The listing skips clone size in some rows; elsewhere it reads once, few, many or a size class.

v_call	j_call	cdr3_length	d_call	clone_size	cdr3_nt	cdr3_aa
TRBV20-1	TRBJ2-1	15	-	-	TGCAGTGCGCCTACTCTAGCGTTCTCCTACAATGAGCAGTTCTTC	CSAPTLAFSYNEQFF
TRBV20-1	TRBJ2-2	13	-	many	TGCAGTGCTAGAGATCCCTCCGACGGGGAGCTGTTTTTT	CSARDPSDGELFF
TRBV27	TRBJ2-7	13	-	many	TGTGCCAGCAGAAGGGCCATATCCTACGAGCAGTACTTC	CASRRAISYEQYF
TRBV9	TRBJ2-1	15	TRBD2	many	TGTGCCAGTAGTGTTAGCGGGAGCTCCTACAATGAGCAGTTCTTC	CASSVSGSSYNEQFF
TRBV2	TRBJ2-1	15	TRBD2	many	TGTGCCAGCAGTGAACGGCGAGCGGGAAACGAGGAGCAGTTCTTC	CASSERRAGNEEQFF
TRBV6-2/TRBV6-3	TRBJ2-6	20	TRBD2	many	TGTGCCAGCAGTTACTCGGTATGGACTAGCGGGAGTACTGGGGCCAACGTCCTGACTTTC	CASSYSVWTSGSTGANVLTF
TRBV5-1	TRBJ1-6	16	-	many	TGCGCCAGCTCGATTGGGGGGTCCTCCTATAATTCACCCCTCCACTTT	CASSIGGSSYNSPLHF
TRBV20-1	TRBJ2-3	17	TRBD2	many	TGCAGTGCTAGGTCCCGGGAGGGTCTAGAGGGCACAGATACGCAGTATTTT	CSARSREGLEGTDTQYF
TRBV20-1	TRBJ2-1	16	TRBD2	few	TGCAGTGCCGCAATTTCGACTAGCGGGAGGGGTAACGAGCAGTTCTTC	CSAAISTSGRGNEQFF
TRBV30	TRBJ1-2	15	-	few	TGTGCCTGGAGTGTACGGGGGACATCTTTCGGGGGCTACACCTTC	CAWSVRGTSFGGYTF
TRBV7-3	TRBJ2-1	15	-	few	TGTGCCAGCAGCTTAACTTCTAGCGCTAACAATGAGCAGTTCTTC	CASSLTSSANNEQFF
TRBV29-1	TRBJ2-5	12	-	many	TGCAGCGTTGATAAGGGGGAGCAGACCCAGTACTTC	CSVDKGEQTQYF
TRBV7-2	TRBJ2-5	13	-	-	TGTGCCAGCAGCCTGGGGCCCGAACGGACCCAGTACTTC	CASSLGPERTQYF
TRBV13	TRBJ2-5	14	-	-	TGTGCCAGCAGCTTGCTCGCCGCGAGGGGAACCCAGTACTTC	CASSLLAARGTQYF
TRBV29-1	TRBJ2-1	12	-	-	TGCAGCGCGGACACAGGGTTCCATGAGCAGTTCTTC	CSADTGFHEQFF
TRBV20-1	TRBJ2-1	13	-	many	TGCAGTGCCGTGACTTACTCCTACAATGAGCAGTTCTTC	CSAVTYSYNEQFF
TRBV6-2/TRBV6-3	TRBJ1-1	15	TRBD1	many	TGTGCCAGCAGTTCCCTAGACAGGGGTGGTACTGAAGCTTTCTTT	CASSSLDRGGTEAFF
TRBV20-1	TRBJ2-1	21	TRBD2	many	TGCAGTGCTAGAGATGCAGGTGCTAGCGGGGACTATACCCCCTCCTACAATGAGCAGTTCTTC	CSARDAGASGDYTPSYNEQFF
TRBV10-3	TRBJ2-3	13	-	many	TGTGCCATCAGTGTATCTACCACAGATACGCAGTATTTT	CAISVSTTDTQYF
TRBV10-3	TRBJ1-2	13	-	many	TGTGCCATCAGTGAACGGCAGATCTATGGCTACACCTTC	CAISERQIYGYTF
TRBV10-2	TRBJ2-7	14	-	few	TGCGCCAGCAGTTTAGGACCTTGGGGCAACGAGCAGTACTTC	CASSLGPWGNEQYF
TRBV7-2	TRBJ1-6	12	-	many	TGTGCCAGCAGCTTAAATCGATCACCCCTCCACTTT	CASSLNRSPLHF
TRBV11-2	TRBJ2-2	17	-	-	TGTGCCAGCAGCTTAGTTGGCGCGGTAGTGGCTCCCGGGGAGCTGTTTTTT	CASSLVGAVVAPGELFF
TRBV12-3/TRBV12-4	TRBJ2-5	14	-	many	TGTGCCAGCAGTTCGATCCAGACGCAAGAGACCCAGTACTTC	CASSSIQTQETQYF
TRBV20-1	TRBJ2-4	13	TRBD1	many	TGCAGTGCTAGGGGACAGGGAGGGAACATTCAGTACTTC	CSARGQGGNIQYF
TRBV6-1	TRBJ2-5	16	-	many	TGTGCCAGCAGTGAGGTTTGGGGCGGGAAGTTAGAGACCCAGTACTTC	CASSEVWGGKLETQYF
TRBV19	TRBJ2-6	16	TRBD2	many	TGTGCCAGTAATATGGGGACTAGCACTGGGGCCAACGTCCTGACTTTC	CASNMGTSTGANVLTF